Each of the 20 T cell receptor beta chains below was sequenced from the same sample in a study of T cell responses to AZD1222 COVID-19 vaccine. The data were produced by immunoSEQ multiplex PCR, yet TCRdb's version contains in-frame clones alone and is incomplete. The table records about 150,000 clones, about 90% of them present only once. The material sequenced was peripheral blood, taken 28 days after the second AZD1222 dose. These receptor sequences come from an adult who received the AZD1222 COVID-19 vaccine.

V is TRBV4-3 and J is TRBJ2-2; 10 positions match TRBD1. V gave up 1 base and J gave up 4 bases; unmatched junction bases: 3. The CDR3 extends over 16 amino acids. Per germline, CDR1 LGHNA and CDR2 YSLEER. This CDR3 is CASSQVGQGITGELFF. CDR3 DNA sequence: TGCGCCAGCAGCCAAGTGGGACAGGGGATCACCGGGGAGCTGTTTTTT.

The CDR3 is CASSLRSRTEAFF. The DNA for the CDR3 is TGTGCCAGCAGTTTAAGGTCGAGGACTGAAGCTTTCTTT. The chain recombines TRBV28 with TRBJ1-1; D gene unclear. Germline CDR1 MDHEN, CDR2 SYDVKM. V was clipped by 2 bases and J by 5 bases, with 9 bases between them. This CDR3 is 13 amino acids long.

The V gene is TRBV5-1, the J gene TRBJ1-2; D gene uncertain. This CDR3 region has 13 residues. Germline V gene lookup returns CDR1 SGHRS and CDR2 YFSETQ. Trimming stripped 0 bases from V and 4 bases from J, with 7 bases between. DNA of the CDR3: TGCGCCAGCAGCTTGGCCGGCAGCTATGGCTACACCTTC. Amino acids: CASSLAGSYGYTF.

This clone has just one count. The chain couples TRBV27 to TRBJ1-4; 8 bases are shared with TRBD1. CDR3 length: 14 amino acids. The J segment lost 1 base and the V segment lost 6 bases, leaving 1 base of the junction unmatched. The germline V gene encodes CDR1 MNHEY and CDR2 SMNVEV (reference sequence). CDR3 in DNA: TGTGCCAGCAGCACAGGGGGAACTAATGAAAAACTGTTTTTT. Encoded protein: CASSTGGTNEKLFF.

The J gene is TRBJ2-3, the V gene TRBV9; 9 bases are shared with TRBD2. The CDR3 extends over 17 amino acids. Germline V gene lookup returns CDR1 SGDLS and CDR2 YYNGEE. J was trimmed by 0 bases and V by 0 bases; bases with no gene match: 5. The CDR3 bases are TGTGCCAGCAGCGTAGCGGCTAGCGGGGCTAGCACAGATACGCAGTATTTT. This gives the protein CASSVAASGASTDTQYF.

The chain combines TRBV21-1 with TRBJ2-5. TRBV21-1 is an annotated pseudogene. The CDR3 runs 15 residues. The CDR3 region is CASNTSRAAQETQYF. CDR3 sequence (DNA): TGTGCCAGCAATACGAGTAGGGCGGCTCAAGAGACCCAGTACTTC.

This clone has only one observation. The CDR3: CATSSAGGTEAFF. In DNA form, the CDR3 reads TGTGCCACCAGCTCGGCGGGGGGCACTGAAGCTTTCTTT. V gene TRBV15 combines with J gene TRBJ1-1, with D perhaps matching TRBD1 (5 bases). CDR3 length: 13 residues. Germline V CDR1 and CDR2: LNHNV, YYDKDF (reference sequence). Trimming stripped 5 bases from V and 4 bases from J, with 11 bases between.

The J gene is TRBJ1-3, the V gene TRBV28; a possible D gene is TRBD1 (6 bases). The CDR3 contains 15 residues. The ends were cut back, 6 bases at V and 2 bases at J, with 14 bases in the middle. CDR1 and CDR2 (germline): MDHEN, SYDVKM. The CDR3 here is CASSPQGIAGNTIYF. The CDR3 DNA follows: TGTGCCAGCAGCCCACAGGGAATTGCTGGAAACACCATATATTTT. Together with reference TRBV28 and TRBJ1-3, the CDR3 gives the full variable domain: DVKVTQSSRYLVKRTGEKVFLECVQDMDHENMFWYRQDPGLGLRLIYFSYDVKMKEKGDIPEGYSVSREKKERFSLILESASTNQTSMYLCASSPQGIAGNTIYFGEGSWLTVV.

The rearrangement uses TRBV6-5 and TRBJ1-2, with 8 bases lining up with TRBD1. Germline values: CDR1 MNHEY, CDR2 SVGAGI. This CDR3 is built from 15 residues. Unmatched junction bases numbered 10, after V lost 6 bases and J lost 4 bases. The chain's CDR3 is CASRPGTGASYGYTF. The CDR3 coding sequence is TGTGCCAGCAGACCAGGGACAGGAGCATCCTATGGCTACACCTTC.

CDR3 loop: CALTRQGGEEKLFF. In nucleotides, the CDR3 is TGTGCCCTCACGCGACAGGGTGGAGAAGAAAAACTGTTTTTT. The J gene is TRBJ1-4, the V gene TRBV30; 7 bases fit TRBD1. V trimming: 8 bases; J trimming: 8 bases; junction bases outside the gene matches: 14. Germline V gene lookup returns CDR1 GTSNPN and CDR2 SVGIG (reference sequence). The length of the CDR3 is 14 residues.

The chain joins TRBV11-2 to TRBJ1-1; 10 nucleotides agree with TRBD1. With V trimmed by 6 bases and J by 4 bases, 11 bases remained unmatched. The CDR3 runs 16 residues. Germline lookup yields CDR1 SGHAT and CDR2 FQNNGV. The CDR3 here is CASRSDRGKLSTEAFF. The CDR3 region has the DNA TGTGCCAGCAGATCGGACAGGGGGAAGTTAAGCACTGAAGCTTTCTTT.

This chain uses TRBV7-2 with TRBJ2-2, with 14 bases fitting TRBD2. This CDR3 has 18 residues. V lost 5 bases, J lost 6 bases, and 11 bases stayed unmatched. CDR1 and CDR2 (germline): SGHTA, FQGNSA. The CDR3 DNA follows: TGTGCCAGCAGCCCCCGTCAGACTAGCGGGAGGGCGGCCGGGGAGCTGTTTTTT. This translates into CASSPRQTSGRAAGELFF.

The genes are TRBV7-2 and TRBJ2-1; 10 positions match TRBD2. This CDR3 contains 17 residues. CDR1 is SGHTA and CDR2 is FQGNSA in the germline V gene. The ends lost 1 base at V and 6 bases at J; junction bases unmatched: 9. This CDR3 is CASSLGVLAGFLNEQFF. The CDR3 DNA reads as TGTGCCAGCAGCTTAGGGGTACTAGCGGGATTTCTCAATGAGCAGTTCTTC.

This chain links TRBV24-1 with TRBJ2-5; D call uncertain. CDR1 KGHDR and CDR2 SFDVKD come from the germline V gene. The CDR3 is made up of 15 amino acids. The ends were cut back, 2 bases at V and 0 bases at J, with 9 bases in the middle. The CDR3 nucleotides are TGTGCCACCAGTGATTCTACTCGGGACCAAGAGACCCAGTACTTC. This codes for CATSDSTRDQETQYF.

V gene TRBV4-2 combines with J gene TRBJ1-6; 10 bases are shared with TRBD1. The V gene's germline CDR1 is LGHNA and CDR2 YNFKEQ. The CDR3 is made up of 16 amino acids. V was clipped by 2 bases and J by 10 bases; unmatched bases: 8. The CDR3 is CASSQRWGQGSSPLHF. CDR3 nucleotide sequence: TGTGCCAGCAGCCAAAGGTGGGGACAGGGGTCCTCACCCCTCCACTTT.

V gene TRBV10-2 combines with J gene TRBJ2-1; D unresolved. In germline, CDR1 is WSHSY, CDR2 SAAADI. The CDR3 extends over 11 amino acids. Trimming removed 6 bases from V and 7 bases from J, with 7 bases in between. Here the CDR3 reads CASRGRNEQFF. As DNA, the CDR3 is TGCGCCAGCAGGGGCAGGAATGAGCAGTTCTTC.

J is TRBJ1-4 and V is TRBV9; D is possibly TRBD1 (6 bases). CDR1 and CDR2 from the germline V gene are SGDLS and YYNGEE. There are 14 residues in the CDR3. V shed 4 bases and J shed 8 bases, with 15 bases lying between them. CDR3 amino acids: CASSRTVVGEKLFF. The CDR3 nucleotides are TGTGCCAGCAGCAGGACAGTAGTAGGAGAAAAACTGTTTTTT.

This clone has only a few counts. V and J are TRBV6-5 and TRBJ1-2; D ambiguous. The CDR3 totals 14 residues. The V and J ends lost 0 bases and 6 bases respectively, with 11 bases between them. Germline V gene lookup returns CDR1 MNHEY and CDR2 SVGAGI. The CDR3 is CASSYSWTADGYTF. Here the CDR3 DNA reads TGTGCCAGCAGTTACTCGTGGACGGCGGATGGCTACACCTTC.

The chain joins TRBV7-8 to TRBJ1-1; D is unclear. Trimming left V 1 base short and J 0 bases short, with 6 bases between. There are 14 residues in the CDR3. Germline-derived CDR1 and CDR2 are SGHVS and FQNEAQ. CDR3 in amino acids: CASSLGVMNTEAFF. Written as DNA, the CDR3 is TGTGCCAGCAGCTTAGGCGTCATGAACACTGAAGCTTTCTTT.

V is TRBV30 and J is TRBJ2-4; no definite D call. V was shortened by 3 bases and J by 0 bases, with 3 bases between the two germline ends. The V gene's germline CDR1 is GTSNPN and CDR2 SVGIG (reference sequence). This CDR3 has 12 amino acids. The CDR3 coding sequence is TGTGCCTGGAGGGTAGCCAAAAACATTCAGTACTTC. It is translated as CAWRVAKNIQYF.